Below are 17 T cell receptor beta chains sequenced from a single sample in a study of blood T cells in healthy people across ages. Primed by a sample-barcoded 5' primer and a J-beta primer mix, a second PCR proceeded for 7 to 11 cycles. Using its own MiXCR run on the 5' RACE reads, TCRdb lists one record per CDR3 protein. The sample contains 790,000 or so distinct CDR3 sequences, more than 55% of which appear only once. The sample taken for sequencing was blood. These TCRs come from a man in his forties in good health.

The V call is TRBV4-2, the J call TRBJ1-2, with unresolved D. The germline gives CDR1 LGHNA, CDR2 YNFKEQ. Trimming cost V 3 bases and J 6 bases, with 8 bases left between them. The CDR3 loop spans 12 amino acids. CDR3 amino acids: CASSQVTNGYTF. In nucleotides, the CDR3 is TGTGCCAGCAGCCAGGTCACGAATGGCTACACCTTC.

The chain carries TRBV4-3 and TRBJ2-5; TRBD1 agrees at 9 bases. V was pared by 3 bases and J by 0 bases, with 2 bases of the junction left unmatched. The germline V gene has CDR1 LGHNA and CDR2 YSLEER. CDR3 length: 15 amino acids. The CDR3 DNA reads TGCGCCAGCAGCCAGGGACAGGGTGACCAAGAGACCCAGTACTTC. The encoded protein is CASSQGQGDQETQYF.

This clonotype was observed once. The rearrangement joins TRBV6-1 to TRBJ2-2; 7 bases agree with TRBD2. V gave up 2 bases and J gave up 0 bases; unmatched junction bases: 15. The CDR3 is 20 residues long. Germline values: CDR1 MNHNS, CDR2 SASEGT. The CDR3 protein is CASSEMVSGQTSANTGELFF. The CDR3 coding sequence is TGTGCCAGCAGTGAAATGGTGTCAGGCCAAACTAGCGCGAACACCGGGGAGCTGTTTTTT.

This chain uses TRBV5-1 with TRBJ1-4; D remains ambiguous. Per germline, CDR1 SGHRS and CDR2 YFSETQ. The CDR3 has 15 residues. With 6 bases removed from V and 6 bases from J, the gap between germline ends came to 18 bases. The CDR3, as DNA: TGCGCCAGCACGATATCTCGGCCTGCGGATGAAAAACTGTTTTTT. It yields the protein CASTISRPADEKLFF.

The gene calls are TRBV10-3 and TRBJ2-3; TRBD1 matches at 8 bases. The CDR3 has 14 residues. Trimming cost V 2 bases and J 5 bases; bases outside gene matches: 3. CDR1 and CDR2 from the germline V gene are ENHRY and SYGVKD. CDR3 sequence reads: CAISEGQGQDTQYF. CDR3 DNA: TGTGCCATCAGTGAGGGACAGGGCCAAGATACGCAGTATTTT.

This clonotype was found a few times. The chain uses TRBV12-3 or TRBV12-4 and TRBJ2-5; D remains ambiguous. Trimming removed 6 bases at V and 4 bases at J, with 9 bases between. The CDR3 contains 12 residues. CDR3 residues: CASSMKLETQYF. Here the CDR3 DNA reads TGTGCCAGCAGCATGAAGCTAGAGACCCAGTACTTC.

The V gene is TRBV29-1, the J gene TRBJ1-2; tentative D call: TRBD1 (6 bases). The CDR3 runs to 15 residues. Trimming removed 7 bases at V and 3 bases at J, with 21 bases between. Looked up from germline, CDR1 is SQVTM and CDR2 is ANQGSEA. The CDR3: CSALEVWGQYYGYTF. CDR3 nucleotides: TGCAGCGCCCTTGAGGTGTGGGGGCAGTACTATGGCTACACCTTC.

The V gene is TRBV5-1, the J gene TRBJ2-3, with D tentatively TRBD1 (5 bases). The CDR3 covers 13 residues. Per germline, CDR1 SGHRS and CDR2 YFSETQ. The V end lost 5 bases, the J end lost 4 bases, and 11 bases lay between the germline ends. Here the CDR3 reads CASSYDSPDTQYF. CDR3 in DNA: TGCGCCAGCAGTTACGACAGCCCAGATACGCAGTATTTT.

The CDR3 DNA sequence: TGCGCCAGCAGCCAAGACCGGCGGGGAGAGACCCAGTACTTC. This encodes CASSQDRRGETQYF. This rearrangement joins TRBV4-1 to TRBJ2-5; D is perhaps TRBD2 (6 bases). V dropped 0 bases and J dropped 4 bases, with 9 bases sitting between them. The CDR3 has 14 residues. Germline V gene lookup returns CDR1 MGHRA and CDR2 YSYEKL.

The chain combines TRBV7-3 with TRBJ2-1, with D perhaps matching TRBD1 (6 bases). The assigned J gene may be wrong: the sequence end matches TRBJ2-7 better. From germline, CDR1 is SGHTA and CDR2 FQGTGA. This CDR3 contains 14 residues. CDR3 DNA: TGTGCCAGCAGCTTAACACAGGGAAGCAATGAGCAGTACTTC. This encodes CASSLTQGSNEQYF.

The chain carries TRBV11-2 and TRBJ1-2; D is ambiguous. The CDR3 is made up of 14 amino acids. Looked up from germline, CDR1 is SGHAT and CDR2 is FQNNGV. Deletions cut 4 bases from V and 4 bases from J, with 13 bases between. The CDR3 is CASSSLGKAYGYTF. DNA of the CDR3: TGTGCCAGCAGCTCCCTCGGGAAAGCCTATGGCTACACCTTC.

This clonotype was seen ten or more times. This chain joins TRBV14 and TRBJ2-3; D not resolved. The germline V gene encodes CDR1 SGHDN and CDR2 FVKESK. There are 12 residues in the CDR3. With 1 base removed from V and 4 bases from J, the gap between germline ends came to 3 bases. CDR3: CASSQASDTQYF. As DNA, the CDR3 is TGTGCCAGCAGCCAAGCCTCAGATACGCAGTATTTT.

This chain uses TRBV12-3 or TRBV12-4 with TRBJ1-2; D ambiguous. The CDR3 is 13 residues long. V lost 6 bases and J lost 6, with 14 bases in between. The CDR3 DNA reads as TGTGCCAGCAGCCCAGGATCAGGCGATGGCTACACCTTC. Its translation is CASSPGSGDGYTF.

This clonotype was found a few times. The chain combines TRBV4-2 with TRBJ2-5; D not resolved. The CDR3 contains 15 residues. CDR1 and CDR2 (germline): LGHNA, YNFKEQ. The V end was cut by 0 bases, the J end by 5 bases, with 13 bases between. The CDR3 DNA sequence: TGTGCCAGCAGCCAAGATCGGCCGGGTGAGGAGACCCAGTACTTC. Translation gives CASSQDRPGEETQYF.

The chain is built from TRBV13 and TRBJ1-2; TRBD1 might be the D (5 bases). The V end lost 5 bases, the J end lost 9 bases, and 19 bases lay between the germline ends. The CDR3 loop spans 14 amino acids. Germline V gene sequence: CDR1 PRHDT, CDR2 FYEKMQ (reference sequence). The CDR3 loop is CASSRDARRGSYTF. The CDR3 nucleotides are TGTGCCAGCAGCCGGGACGCCCGCCGGGGTAGCTACACCTTC.

This chain links TRBV6-5 with TRBJ2-7, with D perhaps TRBD1 or TRBD2 (5 bases each). CDR1 and CDR2 (germline): MNHEY, SVGAGI. Trimming left V 10 bases short and J 3 bases short, with 25 bases between. This CDR3 region has 16 residues. The CDR3 DNA reads as TGTGCCACCAAGCGGTCCTTCCAGGGTGGGGTCTACGAGCAGTACTTC. Amino acids: CATKRSFQGGVYEQYF.

This clonotype showed up just a few times. The V and J genes are TRBV24-1 and TRBJ1-2, with D possibly matching TRBD1 (5 bases). V dropped 5 bases and J dropped 6 bases, with 9 bases sitting between them. Germline CDR1 reads KGHDR; CDR2 reads SFDVKD. The CDR3 consists of 12 residues. The CDR3: CATSGGLDGYTF. The DNA for the CDR3 is TGTGCCACCAGTGGGGGCTTGGATGGCTACACCTTC.